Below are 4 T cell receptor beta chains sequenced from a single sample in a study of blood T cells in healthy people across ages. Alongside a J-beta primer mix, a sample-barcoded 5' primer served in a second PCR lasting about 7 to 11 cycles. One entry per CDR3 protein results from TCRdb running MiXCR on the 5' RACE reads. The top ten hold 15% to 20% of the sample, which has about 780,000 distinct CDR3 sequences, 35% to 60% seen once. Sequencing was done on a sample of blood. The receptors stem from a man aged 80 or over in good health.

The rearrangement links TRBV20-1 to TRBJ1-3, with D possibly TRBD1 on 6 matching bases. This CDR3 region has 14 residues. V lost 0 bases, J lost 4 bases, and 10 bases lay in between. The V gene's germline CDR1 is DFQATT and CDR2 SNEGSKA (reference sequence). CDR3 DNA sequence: TGCAGTGCTAGAGATCACAGGGCAGGAAACACCATATATTTT. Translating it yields CSARDHRAGNTIYF.

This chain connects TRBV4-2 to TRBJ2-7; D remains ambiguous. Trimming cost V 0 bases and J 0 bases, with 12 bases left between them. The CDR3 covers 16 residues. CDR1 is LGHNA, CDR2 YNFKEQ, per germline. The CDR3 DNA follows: TGTGCCAGCAGCCAAGATTTGGACCTCGACTCCTACGAGCAGTACTTC. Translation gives CASSQDLDLDSYEQYF.

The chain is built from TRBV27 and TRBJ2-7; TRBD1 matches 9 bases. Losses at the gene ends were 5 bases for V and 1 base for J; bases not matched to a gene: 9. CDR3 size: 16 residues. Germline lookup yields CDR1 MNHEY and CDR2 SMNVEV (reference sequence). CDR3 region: CASSPTGGLTSYEQYF. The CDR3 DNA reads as TGTGCCAGCAGTCCAACAGGGGGCTTGACGTCCTACGAGCAGTACTTC.

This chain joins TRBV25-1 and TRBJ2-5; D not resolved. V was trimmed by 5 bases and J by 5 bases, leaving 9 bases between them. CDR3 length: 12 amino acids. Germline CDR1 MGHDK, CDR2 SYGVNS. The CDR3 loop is CASSRALETQYF. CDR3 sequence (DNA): TGTGCCAGCAGTAGGGCACTTGAGACCCAGTACTTC.